The 13 T cell receptor beta chains reported below all come from one sample, sequenced in a study of T cell responses to AZD1222 COVID-19 vaccine. Libraries were prepared by immunoSEQ multiplex PCR; TCRdb keeps only in-frame clonotypes and omits some of them. The sample shows some 150,000 clones, over 85% of them seen only once. The sequencing here drew on peripheral blood, taken on day 0 of AZD1222 vaccination. The origin of the receptors is an adult in good health.

CDR3: CASSLEPDTYSTNEKLFF. Written as DNA, the CDR3 is TGTGCCAGCAGCTTGGAACCGGACACCTATTCAACTAATGAAAAACTGTTTTTT. The chain employs TRBV5-4 and TRBJ1-4, with D perhaps TRBD1 (5 bases). The CDR3 is made up of 18 amino acids. CDR1 is SGHNT and CDR2 is YYREEE in the germline V gene (reference sequence). The V end was cut by 0 bases, the J end by 0 bases, with 15 bases between.

This chain links TRBV7-8 with TRBJ1-5; 11 positions agree with TRBD1. V shed 4 bases, J shed 5 bases, and the junction held 4 bases outside the gene matches. CDR1 and CDR2 from the germline V gene are SGHVS and FQNEAQ. This CDR3 comprises 15 residues. The CDR3 region has the DNA TGTGCCAGCAGCTGGGACAGGGGGAACGATCAGCCCCAGCATTTT. It encodes CASSWDRGNDQPQHF.

This clone was seen only once. The chain combines TRBV28 with TRBJ1-5, with 9 positions matching TRBD1. The CDR3 consists of 15 residues. J gave up 7 bases and V 5 bases, and 9 bases lay outside the gene matches. Germline V CDR1 and CDR2: MDHEN, SYDVKM. The CDR3 DNA follows: TGTGCCAGCAGTCCCTCCACAGGGGGCGCGCAGCCCCAGCATTTT. As protein: CASSPSTGGAQPQHF.

The rearrangement joins TRBV25-1 to TRBJ2-2; D gene uncertain. CDR3 size: 14 residues. V was trimmed by 0 bases and J by 6 bases, leaving 8 bases between them. Germline CDR1 and CDR2: MGHDK and SYGVNS. CDR3 residues: CASSEYSSPGELFF. The CDR3 DNA follows: TGTGCCAGCAGTGAATATAGTAGTCCCGGGGAGCTGTTTTTT.

The chain uses TRBV7-9 and TRBJ1-6; D remains unclear. The germline V gene has CDR1 SEHNR and CDR2 FQNEAQ (reference sequence). CDR3 length equals 14 residues. The V end was cut by 1 base, the J end by 3 bases, with 4 bases between. The DNA of the CDR3 is TGTGCCAGCAGCTTAGGGCTCTATAATTCACCCCTCCACTTT. Protein sequence: CASSLGLYNSPLHF.

V usage is TRBV9 and J usage is TRBJ2-7; 10 bases are a match to TRBD2. Looked up from germline, CDR1 is SGDLS and CDR2 is YYNGEE. The CDR3 has 16 residues. V dropped 0 bases and J dropped 3; count of bases not matched to a gene: 6. In DNA form, the CDR3 reads TGTGCCAGCAGCGTAGCGTCTAGCGGGAGCTTCTACGAGCAGTACTTC. Amino acid sequence: CASSVASSGSFYEQYF.

The chain joins TRBV19 to TRBJ2-1; the D gene is possibly TRBD2 (5 bases). Trimming shortened V by 3 bases and J by 5 bases, and 8 bases separated the two germline ends. The CDR3 totals 13 residues. Looked up from germline, CDR1 is LNHDA and CDR2 is SQIVND (reference sequence). CDR3 sequence (DNA): TGTGCCAGTAGTATTGGACTCAACAATGAGCAGTTCTTC. Encoded protein: CASSIGLNNEQFF.

This clone was found once. The V and J genes are TRBV4-1 and TRBJ2-1, with 9 positions matching TRBD2. V gave up 0 bases and J gave up 5 bases; unmatched junction bases: 2. CDR3 length: 15 residues. Germline values: CDR1 MGHRA, CDR2 YSYEKL. CDR3 sequence: CASSQETSGDNEQFF. Written as DNA, the CDR3 is TGCGCCAGCAGCCAAGAGACTAGCGGTGACAATGAGCAGTTCTTC.

The V call is TRBV5-1, the J call TRBJ2-3; the match to TRBD1 covers 7 bases. This CDR3 region has 14 residues. V lost 4 bases to trimming and J lost 2 bases; unmatched junction nucleotides: 4. Germline CDR1 SGHRS, CDR2 YFSETQ. DNA for the CDR3: TGCGCCAGCAGCGTAACAGGGGACACAGATACGCAGTATTTT. Amino acids: CASSVTGDTDTQYF.

The gene calls are TRBV4-1 and TRBJ2-5; TRBD1 matches at 10 bases. Per germline, CDR1 MGHRA and CDR2 YSYEKL. The V gene end was trimmed by 4 bases and the J gene end by 5 bases; junction bases not matched to a gene: 7. The CDR3 has 15 amino acids. In DNA, the CDR3 is TGCGCCAGCAGCCCGGGGACAGGGGTTGGGGAGACCCAGTACTTC. Its protein is CASSPGTGVGETQYF.

This clone was recorded once. This sequence joins TRBV9 and TRBJ2-3; perhaps D is TRBD1 or TRBD2 (6 bases each). Germline CDR1 reads SGDLS; CDR2 reads YYNGEE. This CDR3 comprises 15 residues. Trimming shortened V by 4 bases and J by 3 bases, and 15 bases separated the two germline ends. CDR3 in DNA: TGTGCCAGCAGCTATAGGGGGGATGGGACAGATACGCAGTATTTT. This sequence encodes CASSYRGDGTDTQYF.

The chain uses TRBV10-3 and TRBJ1-1, with TRBD1 identical over 7 bases. Germline trimming cut 2 bases from V and 1 base from J; bases unmatched to any gene: 10. CDR3 length: 17 amino acids. The germline CDR1 and CDR2 sequences are ENHRY and SYGVKD. The CDR3 region has the DNA TGTGCCATCAGTGAGAATACAGGGGAAAGTAGGAACACTGAAGCTTTCTTT. Residues: CAISENTGESRNTEAFF.

The chain is built from TRBV12-3 or TRBV12-4 and TRBJ1-1; 9 nucleotides align to TRBD1. The CDR3 spans 13 residues. V lost 3 bases, J lost 7 bases, and 3 bases stayed unmatched. CDR3 loop: CASSLVGQGEAFF. DNA of the CDR3: TGTGCCAGCAGTTTGGTGGGACAGGGTGAAGCTTTCTTT.